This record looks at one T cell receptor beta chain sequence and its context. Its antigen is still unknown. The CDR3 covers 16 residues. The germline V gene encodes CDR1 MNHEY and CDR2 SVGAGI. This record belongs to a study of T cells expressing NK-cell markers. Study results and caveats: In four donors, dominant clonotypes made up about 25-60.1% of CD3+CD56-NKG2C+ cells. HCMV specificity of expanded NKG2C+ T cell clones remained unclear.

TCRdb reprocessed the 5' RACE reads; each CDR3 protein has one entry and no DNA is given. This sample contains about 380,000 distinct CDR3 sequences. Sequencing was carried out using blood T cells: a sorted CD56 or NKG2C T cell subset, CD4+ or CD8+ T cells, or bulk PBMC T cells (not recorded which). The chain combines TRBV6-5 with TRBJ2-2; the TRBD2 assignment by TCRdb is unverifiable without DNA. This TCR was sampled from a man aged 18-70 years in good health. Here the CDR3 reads CASSFTSGGGTGELFF.